This entry describes one T cell receptor (beta chain). This CDR3 is 15 amino acids long. With 0 bases removed from V and 5 bases from J, the gap between germline ends came to 14 bases. Germline CDR1 and CDR2: SGHKS and YYEKEE (reference sequence). This sample is drawn from a study of OX40 agonist ivuxolimab in advanced cancers. About the research overall: Eligibility admitted prior anti-PD-1, anti-PD-L1 or anti-CTLA-4 therapy; around 42% had some.

Profiling relied on immunoSEQ multiplex PCR, and the TCRdb table lists in-frame clones only, not all of them. The table records about 50,000 clones, 70% to 80% of them present only once. The chain couples TRBV5-5 to TRBJ1-2; TRBD1 might be the D (5 bases). The material sequenced was CD4+ or CD8+ T cells sorted from blood, taken in a trial of the OX40 agonist ivuxolimab. This TCR was sampled from an adult with an advanced solid tumor such as melanoma, head and neck, liver or kidney cancer. The CDR3, as DNA: TGTGCCAGCAGCTTGGAGCAGGGAGGGAGGTATGGCTACACCTTC. Its protein is CASSLEQGGRYGYTF.